This T cell receptor (beta chain) emerged from a study of blood T cell repertoires in COVID-19. Trimming removed 5 bases from V and 0 bases from J, with 10 bases in between. CDR3 size: 14 residues. The V gene's germline CDR1 is MNHEY and CDR2 SMNVEV (reference sequence). Repertoires were generated with immunoSEQ multiplex PCR, while TCRdb's copy carries only in-frame clones and drops some. The sample includes about 200,000 clones, more than 70% seen only once; the top ten take approximately 1.5%. This chain connects TRBV27 to TRBJ1-2; unclear D gene. The specimen was peripheral blood. This TCR came from a man between 18 and 29 years old with active or convalescent COVID-19. The CDR3, as DNA: TGTGCCAGCAGTCCACACGAACCTAACTATGGCTACACCTTC. Amino acid sequence: CASSPHEPNYGYTF.